This T cell receptor (beta chain) was observed in a study of beta chain features in type 1 diabetes listed by TCRdb under 2018. About the full investigation: Patients and healthy donors did not differ in mean age, gender distribution, total cell number or subset yield. A total of 107,917,701 sorted cells were examined across all samples, and a strong correlation was observed between cell number per subset and RNA yield. In the study, recently diagnosed type 1 diabetes patients and matched healthy donors were compared on the TCRB repertoires of their sorted circulating CD4+ T cell subsets. Regulatory and stem cell-like memory subsets were isolated from only 8 patients and roughly 8 healthy donors, whereas naive and central memory subsets came from all 30 or so donors.

Each donor gave one peripheral blood draw, approximately 110 mL on average, collected into heparinised tubes. Using a panel that included CD45RO, CCR7, CD25, CD127, CD95 and CD27, naive, central memory, regulatory and stem cell-like memory CD4+ T cells were sorted on a BD FACSAria II. Purity was above 95% for every sorted population. Right away, PBMCs were isolated by Lymphoprep density gradient centrifugation and were stained directly, with no culture step. So that batch effects would be minimized, each experiment stained and sorted samples in pairs, pairing one healthy donor with one patient. On this clone: Its binding antigen is unknown. Base qualities were left out, and no much larger clone turns up one base away.

Overall study results and their limits: Shorter templates might have been favored by PCR, but patient and control samples were amplified and corrected together, so both groups would have been affected equally by any skew. Type 1 diabetes patients showed a moderate but significant shortening of TCRB CDR3 length in all four CD4+ subsets. Because cDNA was sequenced instead of genomic DNA, activated cells with high expression could be over-represented, although the groups did not differ in activation or CD3 levels. The naive, central memory and regulatory TCRB repertoires appeared to resemble one another more closely among patients than among healthy donors. Because the HLA sub-analyses included only small numbers of individuals, any influence of HLA type on TCRB rearrangement was left unresolved. At VDJ recombination sites, patients with type 1 diabetes made fewer insertions and deleted more nucleotides, a pattern implying thymic rearrangement abnormalities.

The CDR3 contains 15 residues, cysteine and phenylalanine counted. The sequence is cut down to CDR3 DNA, 45 bases in frame from base 1. V is pruned by 4 bases and J by 3 bases, leaving 6 bases of the junction without a gene match. CDR1 is given as SQVTM and CDR2 as ANQGSEA, both from the germline V gene. The High Capacity cDNA Reverse Transcription Kit was used to reverse transcribe all of the isolated RNA, meaning that expressed TCRB transcripts were what got sequenced. Naive, central memory and regulatory T cell samples underwent deep immunoSEQ sequencing, averaging about 3.57 million total reads per sample. Sorted cells were lysed in RLT buffer and RNA was extracted with DNase-treated RNeasy Micro or Mini kits, depending on cell number. To prevent cross-contamination, every cell subset was processed on its own, while patient and healthy donor samples were processed together. The immunoSEQ multiplex PCR was used to amplify TCRB sequences from cDNA, yielding 87-bp fragments that span the CDR3 region. Sequencing of the amplicons was performed on the Illumina HiSeq platform. Per the authors' processing: PCR bias was computationally corrected using synthetic template baselines, reads within Hamming distance 2 were collapsed, and singletons that could not be merged were discarded. By aligning reads against IMGT, V, D and J genes, CDR3 length, and insertions or deletions at six rearrangement sites were assigned. Within each subset, clonotype counts were normalized to sorted cell number, after which true diversity and Gini coefficients were computed with the tcR R package. Repertoire sharing was quantified using the overlap coefficient calculated on TCRB nucleotide sequences. TCRdb limited this immuneACCESS table to in-frame rearrangements with V and J called. A share of clones is missing; checked studies link under half to unresolved V genes, and the rest is unexplained. That table gives V, J and clone size, and the DNA gave D and trimming. Across this sample there are about 240,000 clones, with 25% to 35% seen only once. Approximately 4% of the sample comes from the top ten.

Sequencing was carried out using central memory CD4+ T cells from blood. The chain is made from TRBV29-1 and TRBJ2-6, with 7 bases in between that match TRBD1. The sequence was collected from a man aged 25-45 years in good health. In nucleotides, the sequence is TGCAGCGTTGCGAGGGGGCCTGGTGGGGCCAACGTCCTGACTTTC. Protein translation: CSVARGPGGANVLTF.